Listed below are T cell receptor beta chains from one sample, sequenced in a study of identical twins. MiXCR, run by TCRdb on the 5' RACE reads, gives a single entry per CDR3 protein. This table holds some 600,000 distinct CDR3 sequences, just over 7% found once. These data were likewise used in another study, on yellow fever vaccine responses in identical twins.

Sequenced: PBMCs. The receptor set was obtained from a woman younger than 35 in good health. Each CDR3 is given with its conserved first and last residue. D genes are given only for firm matches. Expanded clones are given a class, and other clones once, few, many or no size at all.

j_gene: TRBJ2-1
len: 15
abundance: .
v_gene: TRBV3-1
d_gene: .
CDR3aa: CASSQSDKFYNEQFF
CDR3nt: TGTGCCAGCAGCCAATCGGACAAGTTCTACAATGAGCAGTTCTTC

j_gene: TRBJ1-1
len: 14
abundance: many
v_gene: TRBV12-3/TRBV12-4
d_gene: .
CDR3aa: CASSLDSPNTEAFF
CDR3nt: TGTGCCAGCAGTTTAGACAGCCCGAACACTGAAGCTTTCTTT

j_gene: TRBJ2-3
len: 14
abundance: many
v_gene: TRBV12-3/TRBV12-4
d_gene: .
CDR3aa: CASSPSIGTDTQYF
CDR3nt: TGTGCCAGCAGTCCCAGCATAGGCACAGATACGCAGTATTTT

j_gene: TRBJ2-7
len: 14
abundance: .
v_gene: TRBV6-5
d_gene: .
CDR3aa: CASSPSGGPYEQYF
CDR3nt: TGTGCCAGCAGTCCCTCGGGTGGGCCCTACGAGCAGTACTTC

j_gene: TRBJ1-2
len: 11
abundance: few
v_gene: TRBV3-1
d_gene: .
CDR3aa: CASSQDVRYTF
CDR3nt: TGTGCCAGCAGCCAAGATGTTCGCTACACCTTC

j_gene: TRBJ1-1
len: 14
abundance: many
v_gene: TRBV20-1
d_gene: .
CDR3aa: CSARVGEVPAEAFF
CDR3nt: TGCAGTGCTAGAGTGGGGGAGGTTCCGGCTGAAGCTTTCTTT

j_gene: TRBJ2-2
len: 14
abundance: .
v_gene: TRBV20-1
d_gene: TRBD2
CDR3aa: CSAELAGGTGELFF
CDR3nt: TGCAGTGCGGAACTAGCGGGCGGCACCGGGGAGCTGTTTTTT

j_gene: TRBJ1-6
len: 17
abundance: many
v_gene: TRBV5-1
d_gene: .
CDR3aa: CASSLEARSSYNSPLHF
CDR3nt: TGCGCCAGCAGCTTGGAGGCGAGGAGCTCCTATAATTCACCCCTCCACTTT

j_gene: TRBJ1-5
len: 13
abundance: many
v_gene: TRBV12-3/TRBV12-4
d_gene: .
CDR3aa: CASSQEPGQPQHF
CDR3nt: TGTGCCAGCAGTCAAGAACCGGGGCAGCCCCAGCATTTT

j_gene: TRBJ2-1
len: 14
abundance: many
v_gene: TRBV29-1
d_gene: TRBD2
CDR3aa: CSVGGGSSYNEQFF
CDR3nt: TGCAGCGTTGGCGGGGGAAGCTCCTACAATGAGCAGTTCTTC

j_gene: TRBJ1-1
len: 12
abundance: few
v_gene: TRBV27
d_gene: .
CDR3aa: CASSPGTLEAFF
CDR3nt: TGTGCCAGCAGTCCCGGGACCCTTGAAGCTTTCTTT

j_gene: TRBJ2-2
len: 14
abundance: few
v_gene: TRBV7-8
d_gene: .
CDR3aa: CASSPPWRTGELFF
CDR3nt: TGTGCCAGCAGCCCGCCATGGCGCACCGGGGAGCTGTTTTTT

j_gene: TRBJ2-1
len: 15
abundance: .
v_gene: TRBV10-3
d_gene: TRBD2
CDR3aa: CAISTSGGVYNEQFF
CDR3nt: TGTGCCATCAGTACTAGCGGGGGGGTATACAATGAGCAGTTCTTC

j_gene: TRBJ1-5
len: 15
abundance: .
v_gene: TRBV7-2
d_gene: TRBD1
CDR3aa: CASSLSTGWNQPQHF
CDR3nt: TGTGCCAGCAGCTTATCGACAGGGTGGAATCAGCCCCAGCATTTT

j_gene: TRBJ2-1
len: 14
abundance: .
v_gene: TRBV7-9
d_gene: TRBD1
CDR3aa: CASSYDRGPNEQFF
CDR3nt: TGTGCCAGCAGCTACGACAGGGGGCCGAATGAGCAGTTCTTC

j_gene: TRBJ2-5
len: 15
abundance: .
v_gene: TRBV3-1
d_gene: TRBD2
CDR3aa: CASSPTSGNQETQYF
CDR3nt: TGTGCCAGCAGTCCTACTAGCGGTAATCAAGAGACCCAGTACTTC

j_gene: TRBJ1-3
len: 15
abundance: few
v_gene: TRBV7-9
d_gene: TRBD1
CDR3aa: CASSSTGGTRNTIYF
CDR3nt: TGTGCCAGCAGTTCGACAGGGGGGACTAGAAACACCATATATTTT

j_gene: TRBJ2-3
len: 12
abundance: .
v_gene: TRBV12-3/TRBV12-4
d_gene: .
CDR3aa: CASSFMGNTQYF
CDR3nt: TGTGCCAGCAGTTTCATGGGGAATACGCAGTATTTT

j_gene: TRBJ1-1
len: 13
abundance: .
v_gene: TRBV5-5
d_gene: .
CDR3aa: CASSIGGATEAFF
CDR3nt: TGTGCCAGCAGTATAGGAGGGGCCACTGAAGCTTTCTTT

j_gene: TRBJ2-3
len: 16
abundance: .
v_gene: TRBV12-3/TRBV12-4
d_gene: TRBD2
CDR3aa: CASSSRLAASTDTQYF
CDR3nt: TGTGCCAGCAGTTCACGGCTAGCGGCTAGCACAGATACGCAGTATTTT

j_gene: TRBJ2-1
len: 15
abundance: .
v_gene: TRBV3-1
d_gene: .
CDR3aa: CASSQRGAGDGEQFF
CDR3nt: TGTGCCAGCAGCCAAAGGGGGGCGGGAGACGGTGAGCAGTTCTTC

j_gene: TRBJ1-2
len: 17
abundance: .
v_gene: TRBV9
d_gene: TRBD1
CDR3aa: CASSALDRGRYGYGYTF
CDR3nt: TGTGCCAGCAGCGCCCTGGACAGGGGGCGGTATGGCTATGGCTACACCTTC

j_gene: TRBJ1-1
len: 11
abundance: few
v_gene: TRBV6-5
d_gene: .
CDR3aa: CASSPGLRAFF
CDR3nt: TGTGCCAGCAGCCCGGGGTTGCGAGCTTTCTTT

j_gene: TRBJ2-5
len: 18
abundance: few
v_gene: TRBV24-1
d_gene: TRBD1
CDR3aa: CATPPFWAGTGEKKTQYF
CDR3nt: TGTGCCACCCCCCCTTTCTGGGCCGGGACAGGGGAGAAGAAGACCCAGTACTTC

j_gene: TRBJ2-2
len: 16
abundance: few
v_gene: TRBV9
d_gene: TRBD2
CDR3aa: CASSPRASGSIGELFF
CDR3nt: TGTGCCAGCAGCCCCCGGGCTAGCGGGAGTATCGGGGAGCTGTTTTTT

j_gene: TRBJ2-1
len: 16
abundance: .
v_gene: TRBV19
d_gene: .
CDR3aa: CASSSGSRSSYNEQFF
CDR3nt: TGTGCCAGTAGTTCCGGGAGCAGGAGCTCCTACAATGAGCAGTTCTTC

j_gene: TRBJ2-3
len: 13
abundance: few
v_gene: TRBV29-1
d_gene: .
CDR3aa: CSVELSFTDTQYF
CDR3nt: TGCAGCGTTGAGTTGTCGTTCACAGATACGCAGTATTTT

j_gene: TRBJ1-4
len: 16
abundance: many
v_gene: TRBV3-1
d_gene: TRBD1
CDR3aa: CASSQGNRGRYEKLFF
CDR3nt: TGTGCCAGCAGCCAAGGGAACAGGGGGCGATATGAAAAACTGTTTTTT

j_gene: TRBJ2-3
len: 15
abundance: many
v_gene: TRBV5-1
d_gene: TRBD2
CDR3aa: CASSLTSGSPDTQYF
CDR3nt: TGCGCCAGCAGCTTGACTAGCGGGAGCCCAGATACGCAGTATTTT

j_gene: TRBJ1-3
len: 14
abundance: .
v_gene: TRBV4-1
d_gene: .
CDR3aa: CASSHDISGNTIYF
CDR3nt: TGCGCCAGCAGCCACGATATCTCTGGAAACACCATATATTTT

j_gene: TRBJ2-7
len: 14
abundance: .
v_gene: TRBV5-6
d_gene: TRBD2
CDR3aa: CASSRTSGRDEQYF
CDR3nt: TGTGCCAGCAGCCGGACTAGCGGGAGGGACGAGCAGTACTTC

j_gene: TRBJ2-2
len: 12
abundance: many
v_gene: TRBV7-8
d_gene: .
CDR3aa: CASSWGPGELFF
CDR3nt: TGTGCCAGCAGCTGGGGGCCCGGGGAGCTGTTTTTT

j_gene: TRBJ2-3
len: 15
abundance: .
v_gene: TRBV7-8
d_gene: .
CDR3aa: CASSSTGARSDTQYF
CDR3nt: TGTGCCAGCAGCTCGACCGGGGCTCGGAGTGATACGCAGTATTTT

j_gene: TRBJ2-1
len: 14
abundance: .
v_gene: TRBV27
d_gene: .
CDR3aa: CASSVGVSYNEQFF
CDR3nt: TGTGCCAGCAGTGTGGGGGTATCCTACAATGAGCAGTTCTTC

j_gene: TRBJ1-2
len: 14
abundance: many
v_gene: TRBV5-1
d_gene: TRBD1
CDR3aa: CASSLDRGLSGYTF
CDR3nt: TGCGCCAGCAGCTTGGACAGGGGGCTTAGTGGCTACACCTTC

j_gene: TRBJ2-5
len: 14
abundance: .
v_gene: TRBV2
d_gene: TRBD2
CDR3aa: CASSGQRGKETQYF
CDR3nt: TGTGCCAGCAGTGGGCAGCGGGGGAAAGAGACCCAGTACTTC

j_gene: TRBJ2-6
len: 15
abundance: few
v_gene: TRBV12-3/TRBV12-4
d_gene: .
CDR3aa: CASSARATKANVLTF
CDR3nt: TGTGCCAGCAGTGCACGAGCTACGAAGGCCAACGTCCTGACTTTC

j_gene: TRBJ2-7
len: 17
abundance: .
v_gene: TRBV28
d_gene: TRBD2
CDR3aa: CASRPGSGTSAAYEQYF
CDR3nt: TGTGCCAGCAGGCCGGGTAGCGGGACCTCCGCAGCCTACGAGCAGTACTTC

j_gene: TRBJ2-3
len: 14
abundance: few
v_gene: TRBV19
d_gene: .
CDR3aa: CASSIMGPTDTQYF
CDR3nt: TGTGCCAGTAGTATTATGGGGCCCACAGATACGCAGTATTTT

j_gene: TRBJ2-1
len: 14
abundance: few
v_gene: TRBV28
d_gene: TRBD2
CDR3aa: CASSRGLVEGEQFF
CDR3nt: TGTGCCAGCAGCAGAGGACTAGTAGAGGGTGAGCAGTTCTTC

j_gene: TRBJ1-1
len: 12
abundance: few
v_gene: TRBV29-1
d_gene: .
CDR3aa: CSGRGANTEAFF
CDR3nt: TGCAGCGGCCGGGGTGCGAACACTGAAGCTTTCTTT

j_gene: TRBJ1-1
len: 14
abundance: few
v_gene: TRBV14
d_gene: .
CDR3aa: CASSQDTVNTEAFF
CDR3nt: TGTGCCAGCAGCCAAGATACGGTGAACACTGAAGCTTTCTTT